The source of this T cell receptor (beta chain) is a study of T cells in Graves' hyperthyroidism and ophthalmopathy. The table lists this clonotype with a few counts. Antigen: not known. Study-level points and caveats: Most thyroid clonotypes that were expanded above 0.001 also turned up in blood.

Germline CDR1 and CDR2: SGDLS and YYNGEE. The CDR3 consists of 13 residues. V lost 0 bases, J lost 10 bases, and 3 bases stayed unmatched. RNA transcripts were the template for amplifying TCR beta CDR3 regions. The primer set for the first-round RT-PCR of the TCR CDR3 was HTBI. MiXCR, applied by TCRdb to the multiplex PCR reads, yields one record per CDR3 protein. The sample lists some 770,000 distinct CDR3 sequences; 16% were seen once. This TCR derives from a man between 18 and 35 years old with Graves' hyperthyroidism. Input material: blood. V and J are TRBV9 and TRBJ2-1; 8 nucleotides line up with TRBD2. In DNA, the CDR3 is TGTGCCAGCAGCGTAGTGTCGGGAGGGGAGCAGTTCTTC. This codes for CASSVVSGGEQFF.